This note documents a single T cell receptor beta chain sequence. What it recognizes is unknown. Other DNA sequences of this sample code for an identical CDR3. Trimming stripped 3 bases from V and 1 base from J, with 11 bases between. There are 14 residues in the CDR3. CDR1 SGHRS and CDR2 YFSETQ come from the germline V gene. This entry comes from a study of beta chain features in type 1 diabetes. Study-level points and caveats: Within each of all four CD4+ subsets, Type 1 diabetes patients had TCRB CDR3s that were moderately but significantly shorter.

The isolated RNA, all of it, was reverse transcribed, so expressed TCRB transcripts were what got sequenced. Only in-frame clones appear in the TCRdb table, and some are missing; sequencing was by immunoSEQ multiplex PCR. The profile shows about 240,000 clones, approximately 14% of them singletons. The receptor was derived from a man in his thirties or forties with type 1 diabetes. The sequenced sample consisted of naive CD4+ T cells from blood. V usage is TRBV5-1 and J usage is TRBJ2-7; D may be TRBD1 (7 bases). This CDR3 is CASSSQGGSYEQYF. CDR3 coding DNA: TGCGCCAGCAGCTCCCAGGGGGGATCCTACGAGCAGTACTTC.